This T cell receptor (beta chain) was sequenced during a study of beta chain features in type 1 diabetes. Findings and limits, study-wide: The similarity of naive, central memory and Treg TCRB repertoires appeared greater among patients than among healthy donors. Because the template was cDNA, high-expressing cells might be over-represented.

On this clone itself: Its antigen is as yet unknown.

Expressed TCRB transcripts got sequenced, as all isolated RNA was reverse transcribed. Naive, central memory and regulatory T cell samples averaged approximately 3.5 million immunoSEQ reads each. Data came from immunoSEQ multiplex PCR; TCRdb stores just in-frame clones and leaves some out. The data contain around 500,000 clones, approximately 30% of them singletons. Germline V gene data show CDR1 as MGHRA and CDR2 as YSYEKL. The CDR3 runs 16 residues. The ends lost 2 bases at V and 3 bases at J; junction bases unmatched: 8. By way of CD45RO/CCR7/CD25/CD127/CD95/CD27, the CD4+ regulatory, stem cell-like memory, central memory and naive cells were sorted.

Sequences were obtained from naive CD4+ T cells from blood. The chain combines TRBV4-1 with TRBJ2-7, with 9 positions matching TRBD1. The clonotype comes from a man between 18 and 29 years old in good health. CDR3 residues: CASSQPGTGKYYEQYF. CDR3 sequence (DNA): TGCGCCAGCAGCCAACCCGGGACAGGGAAGTACTACGAGCAGTACTTC.